The 18 T cell receptor beta chains in this list originate from one sample, sequenced in a study of blood T cell repertoires in COVID-19. Data came from immunoSEQ multiplex PCR; TCRdb stores just in-frame clones and leaves some out. Counted here are 85,000 to 100,000 clones, about 80% occurring once; the ten biggest clones make up roughly 22%. Sequencing was carried out using peripheral blood. The receptors were sampled from a human donor in a cohort sampled during active COVID-19.

This rearrangement joins TRBV6-1 to TRBJ1-2; a weak D match, TRBD1 (6 bases). This CDR3 contains 13 residues. Germline V gene lookup returns CDR1 MNHNS and CDR2 SASEGT. V gave up 5 bases and J gave up 2 bases, with 9 bases separating them. The CDR3 sequence: CASSPGQNYGYTF. CDR3 DNA: TGTGCCAGCAGTCCAGGACAGAACTATGGCTACACCTTC.

This chain uses TRBV10-3 with TRBJ1-1; 12 bases are shared with TRBD1. The germline CDR1 and CDR2 sequences are ENHRY and SYGVKD. CDR3 length: 14 amino acids. J gave up 4 bases and V 8 bases, and 5 bases lay outside the gene matches. This chain's CDR3 is CAIQGQGAGTEAFF. In DNA form, the CDR3 reads TGTGCCATCCAGGGACAGGGGGCAGGCACTGAAGCTTTCTTT.

This chain uses TRBV28 with TRBJ2-1, with 7 bases matching TRBD1. The CDR3 totals 11 residues. Unmatched junction bases numbered 4, after V lost 4 bases and J lost 13 bases. The germline V gene encodes CDR1 MDHEN and CDR2 SYDVKM. This CDR3 is CASSSDRVQFF. The CDR3, as DNA: TGTGCCAGCAGTTCCGACAGGGTTCAGTTCTTC.

This chain's CDR3 is CSVGTSYNEQFF. The CDR3 region has the DNA TGCAGCGTTGGAACTAGCTACAATGAGCAGTTCTTC. This rearrangement joins TRBV29-1 to TRBJ2-1, with D possibly TRBD2 on 5 matching bases. In germline, CDR1 is SQVTM, CDR2 ANQGSEA. V was shortened by 4 bases and J by 3 bases, with 7 bases between the two germline ends. CDR3 length equals 12 residues.

This rearrangement joins TRBV28 to TRBJ1-2; D is possibly TRBD1 (6 bases). This CDR3 is built from 15 residues. V shed 4 bases and J shed 4 bases, with 16 bases lying between them. The germline CDR1 and CDR2 sequences are MDHEN and SYDVKM. The CDR3 reads CASSSATGPLYGYTF. CDR3 bases: TGTGCCAGCAGTTCCGCAACAGGGCCTCTCTATGGCTACACCTTC.

V gene TRBV25-1 combines with J gene TRBJ1-3, with unresolved D. V shed 1 base and J shed 0 bases, with 7 bases lying between them. This CDR3 contains 15 residues. Per germline, CDR1 MGHDK and CDR2 SYGVNS. The CDR3 nucleotides read TGTGCCAGCAGTGAATCCCGCGGCTCTGGAAACACCATATATTTT. Residues: CASSESRGSGNTIYF.

The chain has TRBV6-5 and TRBJ1-2; tentative D call: TRBD1 (6 bases). Germline CDR1 reads MNHEY; CDR2 reads SVGAGI. The CDR3 loop spans 14 amino acids. V lost 9 bases to trimming and J lost 5 bases, with 19 bases between them. The CDR3 DNA reads as TGTGCCAGTAGAAGGGGGGGGCCCCAGTATGGCTACACCTTC. It yields the protein CASRRGGPQYGYTF.

The CDR3 region is CASSYRTSDVNEQFF. The CDR3 coding sequence is TGTGCCAGCAGCTACAGGACCTCGGATGTCAATGAGCAGTTCTTC. The chain recombines TRBV27 with TRBJ2-1; tentative D call: TRBD1 (5 bases). The ends were cut back, 6 bases at V and 6 bases at J, with 18 bases in the middle. This CDR3 region has 15 residues. Germline CDR1 is MNHEY and CDR2 is SMNVEV (reference sequence).

The CDR3 nucleotides are TGTGCCAGCAGTTACGTAGGAGCGGGGACTGAAGCTTTCTTT. Its translation: CASSYVGAGTEAFF. V gene TRBV6-5 combines with J gene TRBJ1-1; D gene uncertain. Germline V CDR1 and CDR2: MNHEY, SVGAGI. The CDR3 length is 14 residues. V lost 2 bases to trimming and J lost 5 bases, with 12 bases between them.

This clone has just one count. The chain recombines TRBV28 with TRBJ2-1, with D perhaps matching TRBD2 (6 bases). Trimming took 1 base from V and 8 from J, leaving 18 bases between them. Looked up from germline, CDR1 is MDHEN and CDR2 is SYDVKM. The CDR3 length is 16 residues. CDR3 coding DNA: TGTGCCAGCAGTTTATCTCTCCTCGGGGGATGGGATGAGCAGTTCTTC. Translated, it gives CASSLSLLGGWDEQFF. Complete variable domain (other parts from reference TRBV28 and TRBJ2-1): DVKVTQSSRYLVKRTGEKVFLECVQDMDHENMFWYRQDPGLGLRLIYFSYDVKMKEKGDIPEGYSVSREKKERFSLILESASTNQTSMYLCASSLSLLGGWDEQFFGPGTRLTVL.

The sample holds one count of this clone. One junction end does not reproduce the germline sequence, and a read error may be involved. V and J are TRBV27 and TRBJ1-6; no firm D call. From germline, CDR1 is MNHEY and CDR2 SMNVEV (reference sequence). CDR3 size: 13 residues. In nucleotides, the CDR3 is TGTGCCGGCAGTTTATCCAGGAATTCACCCCTCCACTTT. Its protein is CAGSLSRNSPLHF.

The CDR3 loop reads CASSQAALRDTEAFF. DNA of the CDR3: TGTGCCAGCAGCCAAGCCGCGCTGCGGGACACTGAAGCTTTCTTT. The J gene is TRBJ1-1, the V gene TRBV3-1 (or the pseudogene TRBV3-2); D is ambiguous. The CDR3 has 15 residues. Germline CDR1 reads LGHDT; CDR2 reads YNNKEL (reference sequence). Trimming took off 1 base at V and 3 bases at J, with 12 bases between the two ends.

This CDR3 is CASSPAGGNYGYTF. The CDR3 coding sequence is TGTGCCAGCAGTCCCGCAGGTGGAAACTATGGCTACACCTTC. J is TRBJ1-2 and V is TRBV6-2 or TRBV6-3, with no clear D. V was pared by 5 bases and J by 2 bases, with 12 bases between. Germline V gene data show CDR1 as MNHEY and CDR2 as SVGEGT. This CDR3 spans 14 amino acids.

The V call is TRBV6-6, the J call TRBJ2-3; TRBD2 aligns across 10 bases. Looked up from germline, CDR1 is MNHNY and CDR2 is SVGAGI (reference sequence). CDR3 size: 16 residues. Trimming cost V 5 bases and J 1 base; bases outside gene matches: 6. The CDR3 region has the DNA TGTGCCAGCAGTCGATCCGGACTAGCGGGCACAGATACGCAGTATTTT. It encodes CASSRSGLAGTDTQYF.

This clone was counted only a few times. The gene calls are TRBV7-6 and TRBJ2-3; 9 bases line up with TRBD2. CDR1 and CDR2 (germline): SGHVS, FNYEAQ. The V gene end was trimmed by 3 bases and the J gene end by 4 bases; junction bases not matched to a gene: 14. CDR3 length: 18 amino acids. DNA of the CDR3: TGTGCCAGCAGCTTTTCCCTAGCGGGATCGGGCTACCCAGATACGCAGTATTTT. Translated, it gives CASSFSLAGSGYPDTQYF.

This clone occurred a few times. This sequence joins TRBV3-1 (or the pseudogene TRBV3-2) and TRBJ2-7; TRBD2 aligns across 11 bases. CDR1 and CDR2 (germline): LGHDT, YNNKEL (reference sequence). There are 16 residues in the CDR3. Unmatched junction bases numbered 10, after V lost 4 bases and J lost 5 bases. This chain's CDR3 is CASSRRASGRRDEQYF. The CDR3 DNA reads as TGTGCCAGCAGCCGGCGGGCTAGCGGGAGGAGGGACGAGCAGTACTTC.

The CDR3 DNA is TGTGCCAGCAGTGAACCGGGACAGGTTTCCTACGAGCAGTACTTC. This gives the protein CASSEPGQVSYEQYF. This chain joins TRBV6-1 and TRBJ2-7, with TRBD1 identical over 8 bases. This CDR3 contains 15 residues. Germline CDR1 MNHNS, CDR2 SASEGT. With V trimmed by 2 bases and J by 1 base, 4 bases remained unmatched.

The chain combines TRBV28 with TRBJ2-3; possibly TRBD2 for D (7 bases). Trimming cost V 2 bases and J 6 bases, with 15 bases left between them. There are 15 residues in the CDR3. From germline, CDR1 is MDHEN and CDR2 SYDVKM. In nucleotides, the CDR3 is TGTGCCAGCAGTTTAGAGGGGGGGTTTACGGATACGCAGTATTTT. Protein: CASSLEGGFTDTQYF.